The 7 T cell receptor beta chains below come from one sample, sequenced in a study of cytomegalovirus exposure and HLA in healthy donors. Using immunoSEQ multiplex PCR, the repertoire was profiled, and TCRdb retains in-frame clones only, with some absent. The data hold 95,000 to 120,000 clones, with around 95% observed a single time. The material sequenced was PBMCs. These TCRs come from a woman aged 18-29 years in good health and CMV-seronegative.

This clone showed up just once. The rearrangement links TRBV28 to TRBJ2-7; TRBD2 matches 10 bases. J lost 0 bases, V lost 3 bases, and 5 bases had no gene match. CDR3 length: 16 amino acids. Germline lookup yields CDR1 MDHEN and CDR2 SYDVKM. The CDR3 sequence is CASSLLAGGFSYEQYF. The CDR3 coding sequence is TGTGCCAGCAGTTTGTTAGCGGGGGGTTTCTCCTACGAGCAGTACTTC.

The chain combines TRBV4-1 with TRBJ2-7; 8 positions match TRBD1. Per germline, CDR1 MGHRA and CDR2 YSYEKL. The CDR3 consists of 13 residues. V gave up 0 bases and J gave up 9 bases; unmatched junction bases: 4. This CDR3 is CASSQDRDRRQYF. CDR3 sequence (DNA): TGCGCCAGCAGCCAAGATCGGGACAGGCGGCAGTACTTC.

V usage is TRBV7-6 and J usage is TRBJ2-5; 13 bases line up with TRBD2. The CDR3 is made up of 17 amino acids. Germline CDR1 reads SGHVS; CDR2 reads FNYEAQ. Trimming removed 4 bases from V and 5 bases from J; junction bases left unmatched: 10. In DNA, the CDR3 is TGTGCCAGCAGCTCTAAGAGGGGACTAGCGGGGACGGAGACCCAGTACTTC. As protein: CASSSKRGLAGTETQYF.

The rearrangement links TRBV28 to TRBJ2-1, with 11 positions matching TRBD2. The CDR3 has 18 amino acids. Trimming removed 6 bases from V and 7 bases from J; junction bases left unmatched: 17. The V gene's germline CDR1 is MDHEN and CDR2 SYDVKM. As DNA, the CDR3 is TGTGCCAGCAGCTACCCGAATCTAGCGGGGGGACGACTTAATGAGCAGTTCTTC. The encoded protein is CASSYPNLAGGRLNEQFF. Full variable domain (outside the CDR3, taken from reference TRBV28 and TRBJ2-1): DVKVTQSSRYLVKRTGEKVFLECVQDMDHENMFWYRQDPGLGLRLIYFSYDVKMKEKGDIPEGYSVSREKKERFSLILESASTNQTSMYLCASSYPNLAGGRLNEQFFGPGTRLTVL.

V is TRBV4-1 and J is TRBJ2-7; 7 nucleotides match TRBD2. The J segment lost 6 bases and the V segment lost 3 bases, leaving 14 bases of the junction unmatched. The CDR3 consists of 16 residues. Looked up from germline, CDR1 is MGHRA and CDR2 is YSYEKL. The CDR3 DNA sequence: TGCGCCAGCAGCCACCCTAGCGGAGCCTTCCTTGGCGAGCAGTACTTC. Its translation: CASSHPSGAFLGEQYF.

The chain employs TRBV27 and TRBJ2-7; tentatively, D is TRBD2 (7 bases). Trimming cost V 6 bases and J 5 bases, with 17 bases left between them. CDR1 and CDR2 from the germline V gene are MNHEY and SMNVEV (reference sequence). The CDR3 loop spans 14 amino acids. Here the CDR3 reads CASRRSGGSHEQYF. The DNA for the CDR3 is TGTGCCAGCAGAAGATCGGGGGGCTCGCACGAGCAGTACTTC.

The CDR3 region has the DNA TGCGCCAGCATCCCGGGACTTTCTAGCACAGATACGCAGTATTTT. Amino acids: CASIPGLSSTDTQYF. This chain links TRBV5-1 with TRBJ2-3, with D perhaps matching TRBD2 (6 bases). The germline gives CDR1 SGHRS, CDR2 YFSETQ. There are 15 residues in the CDR3. V dropped 6 bases and J dropped 0 bases, with 14 bases sitting between them. The whole variable domain, filled in from reference TRBV5-1 and TRBJ2-3, reads KAGVTQTPRYLIKTRGQQVTLSCSPISGHRSVSWYQQTPGQGLQFLFEYFSETQRNKGNFPGRFSGRQFSNSRSEMNVSTLELGDSALYLCASIPGLSSTDTQYFGPGTRLTVL.